These T cell receptor beta chains were read from a single sample in a study of spatial heterogeneity in lung cancer. TCRdb called the 5' RACE reads again in MiXCR, with one record for every CDR3 protein. This sample carries roughly 71,000 distinct CDR3 sequences, roughly 9% of them seen once, and the ten largest clones take 1.9%. The specimen comprised PBMCs, sampled at follow-up. The receptors were sampled from a female donor with early-stage non-small cell lung cancer. The CDR3 runs from the conserved cysteine through the conserved F or W. Each record gives: J gene, D gene, V gene, clone size, CDR3 DNA, CDR3 protein. D genes are given only for firm matches. Clone size, where shown, is once, few, many, or a class for clones that have expanded.

J: TRBJ2-7
D: NA
V: TRBV15
size: few
DNA: TGTGCCACCAGCAGAGATATGGCCCCAACTGGCTACGAGCAGTACTTC
CDR3: CATSRDMAPTGYEQYF

J: TRBJ1-5
D: NA
V: TRBV20-1
size: NA
DNA: TGCAGTGCTAGGCGCGACGGAAATCAGCCCCAGCATTTT
CDR3: CSARRDGNQPQHF

J: TRBJ2-1
D: NA
V: TRBV2
size: many
DNA: TGTGCCAGCACCCCGGACGGGATCCTAAGGGGAGAGCAGTTCTTC
CDR3: CASTPDGILRGEQFF

J: TRBJ1-1
D: TRBD1
V: TRBV24-1
size: few
DNA: TGTGCCACCAGTGATCCTGGGACAGGGTCTACTGAAGCTTTCTTT
CDR3: CATSDPGTGSTEAFF

J: TRBJ2-7
D: NA
V: TRBV28
size: many
DNA: TGTGCCAGCAGTTTAAGGTTCGGGCCGGGAGCGTCAATTTCCTACGAGCAGTACTTC
CDR3: CASSLRFGPGASISYEQYF

J: TRBJ2-7
D: NA
V: TRBV30
size: many
DNA: TGTGCCTGGAACAGGGAGTGGGACTACCGATACGAGCAGTACTTC
CDR3: CAWNREWDYRYEQYF

J: TRBJ2-2
D: TRBD1
V: TRBV15
size: few
DNA: TGTGCCACCAGCACCGGACAGGGGACGGCCGGGGAGCTGTTTTTT
CDR3: CATSTGQGTAGELFF

J: TRBJ2-5
D: NA
V: TRBV5-1
size: many
DNA: TGCGCCAGCAGCTTGGCTACACAAGAGACCCAGTACTTC
CDR3: CASSLATQETQYF

J: TRBJ2-5
D: TRBD2
V: TRBV11-2
size: many
DNA: TGTGCCAGCAGCTTCGGACTAGCGGGAGTTGAGACCCAGTACTTC
CDR3: CASSFGLAGVETQYF

J: TRBJ2-5
D: NA
V: TRBV5-1
size: NA
DNA: TGCGCCAGCAGCTCCGGCCACCAAGAGACCCAGTACTTC
CDR3: CASSSGHQETQYF

J: TRBJ2-6
D: NA
V: TRBV7-9
size: many
DNA: TGTGCCAGCAGTCCAGGTAGCAACGTCCTGACTTTC
CDR3: CASSPGSNVLTF

J: TRBJ1-6
D: NA
V: TRBV18
size: many
DNA: TGTGCCAGCTCACCGGGCAGCCCCTTAAATTCACCCCTCCACTTT
CDR3: CASSPGSPLNSPLHF

J: TRBJ1-1
D: NA
V: TRBV7-2
size: NA
DNA: TGTGCCAGCAGCCGGCAGGGAGGGGACGGGAACACTGAAGCTTTCTTT
CDR3: CASSRQGGDGNTEAFF

J: TRBJ2-1
D: NA
V: TRBV5-1
size: many
DNA: TGCGCCAGCAGCTTTGCCGGGAATGAGCAGTTCTTC
CDR3: CASSFAGNEQFF

J: TRBJ2-7
D: NA
V: TRBV28
size: many
DNA: TGTGCCAGCAGTTTAAGGGGACTGCCTACTTACGAGCAGTACTTC
CDR3: CASSLRGLPTYEQYF

J: TRBJ1-6
D: NA
V: TRBV11-2
size: many
DNA: TGTGCCAGCAGCTTACAATGGGGGTTGAATTCACCCCTCCACTTT
CDR3: CASSLQWGLNSPLHF

J: TRBJ2-3
D: TRBD2
V: TRBV7-2
size: few
DNA: TGTGCCAGCAGCTTACTAGCGGAGGGCGGTGATACGCAGTATTTT
CDR3: CASSLLAEGGDTQYF